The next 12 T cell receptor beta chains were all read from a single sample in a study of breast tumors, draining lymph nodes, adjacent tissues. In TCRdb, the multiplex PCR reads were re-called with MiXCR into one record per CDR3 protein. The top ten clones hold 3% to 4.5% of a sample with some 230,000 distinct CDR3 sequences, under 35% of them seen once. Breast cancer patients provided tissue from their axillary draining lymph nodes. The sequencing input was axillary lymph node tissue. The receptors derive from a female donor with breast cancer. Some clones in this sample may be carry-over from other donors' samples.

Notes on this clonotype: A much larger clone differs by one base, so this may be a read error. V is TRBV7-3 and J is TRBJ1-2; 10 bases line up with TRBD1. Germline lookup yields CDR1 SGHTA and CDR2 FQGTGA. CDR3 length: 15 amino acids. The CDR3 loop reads CASRPAGTGVNGYPF. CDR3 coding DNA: TGCGCCAGCAGGCCCGCCGGGACAGGGGTGAATGGCTACCCCTTC.

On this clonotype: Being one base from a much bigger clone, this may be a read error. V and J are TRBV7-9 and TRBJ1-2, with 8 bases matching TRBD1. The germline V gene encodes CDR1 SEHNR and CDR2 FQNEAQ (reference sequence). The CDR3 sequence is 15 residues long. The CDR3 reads CSSSGGKDRAYGYTF. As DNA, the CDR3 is TGTTCCAGCAGCGGGGGAAAGGACAGGGCCTATGGCTACACCTTC.

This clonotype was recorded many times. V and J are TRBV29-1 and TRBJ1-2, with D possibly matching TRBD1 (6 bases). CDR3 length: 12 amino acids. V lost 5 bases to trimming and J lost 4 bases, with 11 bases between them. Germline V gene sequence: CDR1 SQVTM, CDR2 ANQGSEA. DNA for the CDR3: TGCAGCGTTACAGGGAATAGCTATGGCTACACCTTC. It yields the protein CSVTGNSYGYTF.

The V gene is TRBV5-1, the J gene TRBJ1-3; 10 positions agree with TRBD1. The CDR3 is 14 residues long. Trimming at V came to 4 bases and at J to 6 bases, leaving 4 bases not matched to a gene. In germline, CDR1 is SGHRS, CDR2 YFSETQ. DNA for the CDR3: TGCGCCAGCAGCCCTGGGACAGGGGTAAACACCATATATTTT. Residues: CASSPGTGVNTIYF.

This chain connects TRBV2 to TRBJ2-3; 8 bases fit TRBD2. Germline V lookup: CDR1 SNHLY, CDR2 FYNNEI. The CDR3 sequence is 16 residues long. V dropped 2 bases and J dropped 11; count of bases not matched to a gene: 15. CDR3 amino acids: CASSESPSGSYNEQYF. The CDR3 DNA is TGTGCCAGCAGTGAATCCCCTAGCGGGTCCTACAATGAGCAGTATTTT. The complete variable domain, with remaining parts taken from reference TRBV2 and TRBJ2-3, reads EPEVTQTPSHQVTQMGQEVILRCVPISNHLYFYWYRQILGQKVEFLVSFYNNEISEKSEIFDDQFSVERPDGSNFTLKIRSTKLEDSAMYFCASSESPSGSYNEQYFGPGTRLTVL.

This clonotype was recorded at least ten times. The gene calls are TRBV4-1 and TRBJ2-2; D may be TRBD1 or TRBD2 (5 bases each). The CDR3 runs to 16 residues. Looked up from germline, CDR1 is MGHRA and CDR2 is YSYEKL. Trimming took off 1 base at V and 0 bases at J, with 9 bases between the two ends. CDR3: CASSQAGQPNTGELFF. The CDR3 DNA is TGCGCCAGCAGCCAAGCGGGGCAGCCGAACACCGGGGAGCTGTTTTTT.

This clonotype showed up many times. DNA of the CDR3: TGTGCCAGCACCAAGCCGGCTAGCGGGAGGATGAACACCGGGGAGCTGTTTTTT. Protein product: CASTKPASGRMNTGELFF. The genes are TRBV12-3 or TRBV12-4 and TRBJ2-2; 11 bases line up with TRBD2. After removal of 7 bases from V and 1 base from J, the junction contained 11 bases not matched to a gene. The CDR3 has 18 amino acids.

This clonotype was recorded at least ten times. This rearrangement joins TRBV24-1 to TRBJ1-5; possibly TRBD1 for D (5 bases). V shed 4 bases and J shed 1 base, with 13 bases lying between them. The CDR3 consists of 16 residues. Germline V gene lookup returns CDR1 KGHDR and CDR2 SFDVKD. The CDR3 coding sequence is TGTGCCACCAGTGACACCAGGGAGCCGAGCAATCAGCCCCAGCATTTT. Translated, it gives CATSDTREPSNQPQHF.

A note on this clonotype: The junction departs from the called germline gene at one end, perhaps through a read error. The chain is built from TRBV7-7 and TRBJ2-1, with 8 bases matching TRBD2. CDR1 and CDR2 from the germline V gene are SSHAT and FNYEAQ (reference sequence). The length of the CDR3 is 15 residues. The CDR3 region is CASSLREGPYNEQFF. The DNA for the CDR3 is TGTGCTAGCAGCCTACGGGAGGGCCCCTACAATGAGCAGTTCTTC. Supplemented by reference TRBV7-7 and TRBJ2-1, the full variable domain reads GAGVSQSPRYKVTKRGQDVTLRCDPISSHATLYWYQQALGQGPEFLTYFNYEAQPDKSGLPSDRFSAERPEGSISTLTIQRTEQRDSAMYRCASSLREGPYNEQFFGPGTRLTVL.

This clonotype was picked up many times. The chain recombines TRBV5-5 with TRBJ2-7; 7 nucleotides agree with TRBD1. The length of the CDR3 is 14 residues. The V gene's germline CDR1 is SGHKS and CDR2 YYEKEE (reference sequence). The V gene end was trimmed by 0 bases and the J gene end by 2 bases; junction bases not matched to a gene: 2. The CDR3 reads CASSLGGTAYEQYF. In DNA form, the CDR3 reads TGTGCCAGCAGCTTGGGAGGGACAGCCTACGAGCAGTACTTC.

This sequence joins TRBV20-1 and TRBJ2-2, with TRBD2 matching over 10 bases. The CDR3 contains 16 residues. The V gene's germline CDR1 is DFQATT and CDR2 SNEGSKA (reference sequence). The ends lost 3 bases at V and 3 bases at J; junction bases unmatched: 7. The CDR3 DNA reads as TGCAGTGCTAGTGAGTTAGCGGGAGGATACACCGGGGAGCTGTTTTTT. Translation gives CSASELAGGYTGELFF.

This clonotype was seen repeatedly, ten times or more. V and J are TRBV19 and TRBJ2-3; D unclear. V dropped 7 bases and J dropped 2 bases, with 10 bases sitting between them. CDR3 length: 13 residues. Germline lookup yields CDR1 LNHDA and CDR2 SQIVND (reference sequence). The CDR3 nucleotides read TGTGCCAGTAAACCCCTTCTCACAGATACGCAGTATTTT. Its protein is CASKPLLTDTQYF.